Detailed here is one T cell receptor (beta chain). The study ran its PCR with 60 Vbeta and 13 Jbeta primers. Assay: immunoSEQ multiplex PCR; the TCRdb copy retains only in-frame clones and omits some. The sample yields 90,000 or so clones, 80% seen once. Germline V gives CDR1 SQVTM, CDR2 ANQGSEA. V lost 6 bases, J lost 2 bases, and 6 bases stayed unmatched. The CDR3 has 13 residues. The sample is drawn from a study of cytomegalovirus exposure and HLA in healthy donors. This rearrangement joins TRBV29-1 to TRBJ2-7; 8 bases are a match to TRBD2. The source of this sequence is a woman aged 50 to 60 in good health and CMV-seropositive. The source material was PBMCs. CDR3 DNA: TGCAGCGTGGGGGGACTAGGGGCCTACGAGCAGTACTTC. Translating it yields CSVGGLGAYEQYF.